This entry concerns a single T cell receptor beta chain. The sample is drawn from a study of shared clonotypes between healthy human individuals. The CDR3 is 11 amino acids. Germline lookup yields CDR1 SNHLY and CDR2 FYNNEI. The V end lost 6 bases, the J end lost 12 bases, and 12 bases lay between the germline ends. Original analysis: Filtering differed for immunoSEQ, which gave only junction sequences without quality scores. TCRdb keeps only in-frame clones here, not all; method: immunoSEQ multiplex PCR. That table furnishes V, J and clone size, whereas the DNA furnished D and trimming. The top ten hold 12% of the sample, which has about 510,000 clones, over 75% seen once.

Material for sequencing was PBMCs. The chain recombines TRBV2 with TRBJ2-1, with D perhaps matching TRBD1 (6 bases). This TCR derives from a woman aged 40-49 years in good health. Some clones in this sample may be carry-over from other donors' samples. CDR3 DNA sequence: TGTGCCAGCAGCAGACAGGCAGGGCAGTTCTTC. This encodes CASSRQAGQFF.